These T cell receptor beta chains were read from a single sample in a study of T cells after yellow fever vaccination. Using its own MiXCR run on the 5' RACE reads, TCRdb lists one record per CDR3 protein. The repertoire holds 340,000 or so distinct CDR3 sequences, with approximately 12% as singletons. The specimen comprised CD4+ T cells sorted from PBMCs, sampled 15 days after the yellow fever booster vaccination. Every receptor here comes from a man aged 18 to 30 who received the YFV17D yellow fever vaccine. The CDR3 runs from the conserved cysteine through the conserved F or W. The order of the fields is CDR3 DNA, CDR3 protein, D gene, J gene, V gene, clone size. The D gene is left open where the match is weak. For some rows the clone size is stated as once, few or many, or as a class when expanded; others skip it.

DNA: TGCGCCAGCAGCCAAGCCCTAGCGGGGGGCTACGAGCAGTACTTC; CDR3: CASSQALAGGYEQYF; D: TRBD2; J: TRBJ2-7; V: TRBV4-3; size: few
DNA: TGCGCCAGCACCGGGGGGGACAGGGGGCAAGGAGATACGCAGTATTTT; CDR3: CASTGGDRGQGDTQYF; D: TRBD1; J: TRBJ2-3; V: TRBV5-1; size: NA
DNA: TGTGCCAGCAGTTTAGCATCACTAGTGGCCGGGGAGCTGTTTTTT; CDR3: CASSLASLVAGELFF; D: NA; J: TRBJ2-2; V: TRBV12-3/TRBV12-4; size: NA
DNA: TGCGCCAGCAGCCTAGGACAGGGTTCGGGTGGCTACACCTTC; CDR3: CASSLGQGSGGYTF; D: TRBD1; J: TRBJ1-2; V: TRBV5-1; size: NA
DNA: TGCGCCAGCAGGGACGGGCCCTACGAGCAGTACTTC; CDR3: CASRDGPYEQYF; D: NA; J: TRBJ2-7; V: TRBV5-1; size: few
DNA: TGTGCCAGCAGGTATACAGGGGCCGGGAACACTGAAGCTTTCTTT; CDR3: CASRYTGAGNTEAFF; D: TRBD1; J: TRBJ1-1; V: TRBV6-6; size: few
DNA: TGTGCCAGCATACTACTTGGAGAAGAGACCCAGTACTTC; CDR3: CASILLGEETQYF; D: NA; J: TRBJ2-5; V: TRBV12-3/TRBV12-4; size: NA
DNA: TGCGCCAGCAGCTTGGCCTCGCGAGCGGAAACAGATACGCAGTATTTT; CDR3: CASSLASRAETDTQYF; D: NA; J: TRBJ2-3; V: TRBV5-1; size: many
DNA: TGTGCCAGCAGCTTTAGGTATAGCACAGATACGCAGTATTTT; CDR3: CASSFRYSTDTQYF; D: NA; J: TRBJ2-3; V: TRBV7-2; size: NA
DNA: TGTGCCAGCAGCCGAGGAGGGGGCACTGAAGCTTTCTTT; CDR3: CASSRGGGTEAFF; D: NA; J: TRBJ1-1; V: TRBV28; size: NA
DNA: TGCGCCAGCAGCCCACGGTTGGGTAGCGGGGGACTACACACAGATACGCAGTATTTT; CDR3: CASSPRLGSGGLHTDTQYF; D: TRBD2; J: TRBJ2-3; V: TRBV4-3; size: few
DNA: TGCAGCGTTGAAGTACAACTTCGCTCCTACAATGAGCAGTTCTTC; CDR3: CSVEVQLRSYNEQFF; D: NA; J: TRBJ2-1; V: TRBV29-1; size: NA